Detailed here is one T cell receptor beta chain. Primed by a sample-barcoded 5' primer and a J-beta primer mix, a second PCR proceeded for 7 to 11 cycles. TCRdb used MiXCR to reprocess the 5' RACE reads, holding one entry per CDR3 protein. Of fewer than 2,000,000 distinct CDR3 sequences in the sample, approximately 40% were seen once. The entry originates in a study of blood T cells in healthy people across ages. Healthy Caucasians from Russia aged roughly 6 to 90 served as donors. The sequencing sample was made of blood. This clonotype was obtained from a human donor in good health.

The CDR3 DNA follows: TGTGCCAGCAGCCCCGGGACTAGCGGGGGGCGCCACCGCACAGATACGCAGTATTTT. This encodes CASSPGTSGGRHRTDTQYF. The chain has TRBV7-6 and TRBJ2-3; 15 bases agree with TRBD2. The CDR3 is 19 amino acids. The germline V gene encodes CDR1 SGHVS and CDR2 FNYEAQ. Trimming cost V 5 bases and J 1 base; bases outside gene matches: 10.